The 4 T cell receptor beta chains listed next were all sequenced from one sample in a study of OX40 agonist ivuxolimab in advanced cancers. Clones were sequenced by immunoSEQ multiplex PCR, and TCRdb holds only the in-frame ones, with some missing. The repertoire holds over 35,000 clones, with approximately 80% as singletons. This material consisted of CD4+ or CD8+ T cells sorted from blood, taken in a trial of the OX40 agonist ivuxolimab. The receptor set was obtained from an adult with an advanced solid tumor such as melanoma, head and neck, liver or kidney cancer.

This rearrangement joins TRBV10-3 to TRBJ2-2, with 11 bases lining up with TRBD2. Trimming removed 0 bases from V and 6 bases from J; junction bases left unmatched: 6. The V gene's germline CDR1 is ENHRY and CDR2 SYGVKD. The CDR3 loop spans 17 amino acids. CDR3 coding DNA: TGTGCCATCAGTGAGTCGCTAGCGGGAGGACTGTCCGGGGAGCTGTTTTTT. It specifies CAISESLAGGLSGELFF.

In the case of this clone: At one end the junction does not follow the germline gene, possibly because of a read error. The CDR3 reads CATYRRGVHVGGQGMAF. The CDR3 DNA follows: TGTGCCACCTACCGGCGGGGCGTACACGTCGGGGGACAGGGGATGGCCTTC. J is TRBJ1-2 and V is TRBV28; 10 positions agree with TRBD1. The CDR3 consists of 17 residues. Germline V gene data show CDR1 as MDHEN and CDR2 as SYDVKM.

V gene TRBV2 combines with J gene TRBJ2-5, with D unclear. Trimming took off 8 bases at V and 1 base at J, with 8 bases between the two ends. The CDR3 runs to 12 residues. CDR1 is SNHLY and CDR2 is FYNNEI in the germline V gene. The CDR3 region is CASFGSQETQYF. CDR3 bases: TGTGCCAGCTTTGGGTCCCAAGAGACCCAGTACTTC.

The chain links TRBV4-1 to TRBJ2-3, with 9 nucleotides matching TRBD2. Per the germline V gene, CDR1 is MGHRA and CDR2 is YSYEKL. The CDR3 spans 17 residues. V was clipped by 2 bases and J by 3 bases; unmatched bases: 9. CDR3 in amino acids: CASSQNGVAGVTDTQYF. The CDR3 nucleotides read TGCGCCAGCAGCCAAAACGGGGTAGCGGGGGTGACAGATACGCAGTATTTT.